This is a list of T cell receptor beta chains from one sample in a study of regulatory T cells in long-lasting Graves disease. TCRdb reanalysed the multiplex PCR reads using MiXCR and keeps one entry per CDR3 protein. This sample has 400,000 to 450,000 distinct CDR3 sequences; 16% occur once, and the top ten carry 9.5% to 12%. These data are also associated with another study on T cells in Graves' hyperthyroidism and ophthalmopathy.

Here the sequenced sample was peripheral blood mononuclear cells (PBMCs), taken at new diagnosis, from a patient treated with antithyroid drugs. These receptors were obtained from a woman aged 25 to 39 with Graves disease. Each CDR3 is given with its conserved first and last residue. A D gene is named only where the DNA matches it firmly. For some rows the clone size is stated as once, few or many, or as a class when expanded; others skip it.

TRBJ2-1 few NA TRBV7-9 TGTGCCAGCAGCCCCTCCGAGGCCCCCTACTACAATGAGCAGTTCTTC CASSPSEAPYYNEQFF
TRBJ2-1 many NA TRBV11-2 TGTGCCAGCAGCTTAAAAATGTCATCCTACAATGAGCAGTTCTTC CASSLKMSSYNEQFF
TRBJ2-1 many TRBD2 TRBV11-3 TGTGCCAGCAGCTTACTAGCGGGAGACGCTGAGCAGTTCTTC CASSLLAGDAEQFF
TRBJ1-5 NA NA TRBV9 TGTGCCAGCAGCGTAGATATTACGGGTCAGCCCCAGCATTTT CASSVDITGQPQHF
TRBJ2-1 many TRBD2 TRBV7-9 TGTGCCAGCAGCACGACTAGCGGGCTAGACAATGAGCAGTTCTTC CASSTTSGLDNEQFF
TRBJ1-5 NA NA TRBV10-3 TGTGCCATCTCAGGGGGCAATCAGCCCCAGCATTTT CAISGGNQPQHF
TRBJ2-1 many NA TRBV5-1 TGCGCCAGCAGCTCGGGGGTGGAGAGATCGGTTGAGCAGTTCTTC CASSSGVERSVEQFF
TRBJ2-7 NA TRBD2 TRBV9 TGTGCCAGCAGCGTAGGGACTAGCGGGACCCACGAGCAGTACTTC CASSVGTSGTHEQYF
TRBJ2-3 many NA TRBV19 TGTGCCAGTAGGACCCGGGGGTTCCTGGACCCCACAGATACGCAGTATTTT CASRTRGFLDPTDTQYF
TRBJ1-1 many NA TRBV6-2/TRBV6-3 TGTGCCAGCAGTTTATTCGCGAACACTGAAGCTTTCTTT CASSLFANTEAFF
TRBJ1-1 NA NA TRBV20-1 TGCAGTGCTAGGACGCTGCGTTTCGGCACTGAAGCTTTCTTT CSARTLRFGTEAFF
TRBJ2-1 few NA TRBV6-1 TGTGCCAGCAGAGTTGTAGCGAGAGCCTACAATGAGCAGTTCTTC CASRVVARAYNEQFF
TRBJ2-3 NA TRBD2 TRBV24-1 TGTGCCACCAGTGACCCCGGGACTAGCGTTACAGATACGCAGTATTTT CATSDPGTSVTDTQYF
TRBJ2-1 many NA TRBV20-1 TGCAGTGCTAGAGATTTGCGTACGGCCTACAATGAGCAGTTCTTC CSARDLRTAYNEQFF
TRBJ1-1 NA TRBD1 TRBV19 TGTGCCAGTAGTTCGGACAGGGATAACACTGAAGCTTTCTTT CASSSDRDNTEAFF
TRBJ2-1 many NA TRBV7-9 TGTGCCAGCAGCTCCCCCCGGGACAAGGAAACCTACAATGAGCAGTTCTTC CASSSPRDKETYNEQFF
TRBJ1-1 few NA TRBV6-1 TGTGCCAGCAGTGATCTGGGAATACAGAACACTGAAGCTTTCTTT CASSDLGIQNTEAFF
TRBJ2-3 few TRBD2 TRBV7-9 TGTGCCAGCAGCCCTCCGCTAGCGGGAGATTTTGGAGATACGCAGTATTTT CASSPPLAGDFGDTQYF
TRBJ1-3 few TRBD1 TRBV6-2/TRBV6-3 TGTGCCAGCAGTGAAGGTTTTTGGGACAGGGGCTCTGGAAACACCATATATTTT CASSEGFWDRGSGNTIYF
TRBJ2-1 NA TRBD2 TRBV11-2 TGTGCCAGCAGCCGTAGTGGGGGGGGGGTATCCTACAATGAGCAGTTCTTC CASSRSGGGVSYNEQFF
TRBJ1-2 many NA TRBV18 TGTGCCAGCTCACTAACCACCGGGACTGAAGATGGCTACACCTTC CASSLTTGTEDGYTF
TRBJ1-1 few NA TRBV13 TGTGCCAGCCCTCGACCGGGCAACACTGAAGCTTTCTTT CASPRPGNTEAFF
TRBJ1-4 many NA TRBV6-5 TGTGCCAGCAGTTACTCTCTTTTAGCGACTACTAATGAAAAACTGTTTTTT CASSYSLLATTNEKLFF
TRBJ2-7 many TRBD2 TRBV20-1 TGCAGTGCCCCGCCGGGCGGGAGTACGTACGAGCAGTACTTC CSAPPGGSTYEQYF
TRBJ1-1 many NA TRBV7-9 TGTGCCAGCAGCTCATACCGCCGCATGGGGGGCTGGACTGAAGCTTTCTTT CASSSYRRMGGWTEAFF
TRBJ1-3 NA NA TRBV29-1 TGCAGCGTTAATAGGGAAAACACCATATATTTT CSVNRENTIYF
TRBJ2-7 many TRBD2 TRBV6-2/TRBV6-3 TGTGCCAGCAGTAGAACCGGGACTAGTCTCTACGAGCAGTACTTC CASSRTGTSLYEQYF
TRBJ2-7 many NA TRBV27 TGTGCCAGCAGTTTGTACCGCACTGGCTCCTACGAGCAGTACTTC CASSLYRTGSYEQYF
TRBJ2-7 few NA TRBV5-1 TGCGCCAGCAGCTTTCATAGCTCCTACGAGCAGTACTTC CASSFHSSYEQYF
TRBJ2-1 many NA TRBV2 TGTGCCAGCAGTAAAGGGGGAAGCTCCTACAATGAGCAGTTCTTC CASSKGGSSYNEQFF
TRBJ2-2 few NA TRBV7-9 TGTGCCAGCAGCTTTGACTCTCGTGGGGAGCTGTTTTTT CASSFDSRGELFF
TRBJ1-2 few NA TRBV7-2 TGTGCCAGCAGCTTTCAGGGCGTAGTCTATGGCTGCACCTTC CASSFQGVVYGCTF
TRBJ1-4 many TRBD1 TRBV30 TGTGCCTGGAGTGCCCTTCTACAGGGGGCGGATGAAAAACTGTTTTTT CAWSALLQGADEKLFF